This TCR beta chain was obtained from a study of blood T cell repertoires in COVID-19. Study as a whole: Samples came from the United States, Italy and Spain, spanning acute and convalescent COVID-19. In each case, the material was cDNA or gDNA derived from T cells, B-cell-depleted T cells, or PBMCs.

The data were produced by immunoSEQ multiplex PCR, yet TCRdb's version contains in-frame clones alone and is incomplete. Among about 440,000 clones, around nine tenths were seen once, and the ten largest hold roughly 1.9%. Germline V gene data show CDR1 as MDHEN and CDR2 as SYDVKM. Trimming took 7 bases from V and 0 from J, leaving 5 bases between them. The CDR3 has 12 residues. Participant ages covered roughly 18 to 89 years across about two dozen US areas. Cohorts were based on clinical histories the participants reported. The source is a woman between 18 and 30 years old with acute COVID-19. Sequences were obtained from PBMCs or T cells enriched from blood (not recorded which). This chain connects TRBV28 to TRBJ2-3; D not resolved. CDR3 DNA sequence: TGTGCCAGCAAGCAAAGCACAGATACGCAGTATTTT. It specifies CASKQSTDTQYF.